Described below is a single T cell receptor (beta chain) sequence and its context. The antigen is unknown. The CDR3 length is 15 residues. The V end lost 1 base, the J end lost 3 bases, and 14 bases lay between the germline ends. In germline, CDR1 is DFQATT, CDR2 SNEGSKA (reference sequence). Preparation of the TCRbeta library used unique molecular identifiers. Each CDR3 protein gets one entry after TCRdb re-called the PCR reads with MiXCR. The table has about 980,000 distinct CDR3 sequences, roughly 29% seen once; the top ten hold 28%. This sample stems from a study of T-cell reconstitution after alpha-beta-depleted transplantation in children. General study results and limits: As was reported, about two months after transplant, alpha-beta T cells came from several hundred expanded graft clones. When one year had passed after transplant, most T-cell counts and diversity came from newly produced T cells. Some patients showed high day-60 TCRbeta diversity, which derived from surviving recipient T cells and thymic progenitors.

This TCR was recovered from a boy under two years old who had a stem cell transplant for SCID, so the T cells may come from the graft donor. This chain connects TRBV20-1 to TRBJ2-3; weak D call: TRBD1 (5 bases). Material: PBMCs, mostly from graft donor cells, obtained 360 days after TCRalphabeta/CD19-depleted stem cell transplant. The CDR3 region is CSARGWQGTTDTQYF. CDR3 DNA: TGCAGTGCTAGAGGGTGGCAGGGAACTACAGATACGCAGTATTTT.